One sample yielded the 26 T cell receptor beta chains listed below, sequenced in a study of regulatory T cells in long-lasting Graves disease. Assembly of TCR beta libraries relied on iRepertoire HTBI primers together with Arm-PCR of CDR3 regions. A single record per CDR3 protein comes from TCRdb applying MiXCR to the multiplex PCR reads. The sample shows hundreds of thousands of distinct CDR3 sequences, around 15% of them seen only once. Documented time point: newly diagnosed GD, antithyroid drugs for less than 3 months. Extracted PBMC RNA gave rise to the TCR library. These same records also appear under a second study, on T cells in Graves' hyperthyroidism and ophthalmopathy.

The sample in question was peripheral blood mononuclear cells (PBMCs), obtained at new diagnosis, from a patient treated with antithyroid drugs. The receptors originated from a woman in her twenties or thirties with Graves disease.

This clonotype was seen ten or more times. The chain couples TRBV7-2 to TRBJ2-7, with 10 bases lining up with TRBD2. V gave up 4 bases and J gave up 5 bases; unmatched junction bases: 8. CDR3 length equals 15 residues. CDR1 and CDR2 from the germline V gene are SGHTA and FQGNSA. The CDR3 nucleotides read TGTGCCAGCAGCTGGAAGCGGGAGGGCCAGCACGAGCAGTACTTC. Translation: CASSWKREGQHEQYF. The complete variable domain, with remaining parts taken from reference TRBV7-2 and TRBJ2-7, reads GAGVSQSPSNKVTEKGKDVELRCDPISGHTALYWYRQSLGQGLEFLIYFQGNSAPDKSGLPSDRFSAERTGGSVSTLTIQRTQQEDSAVYLCASSWKREGQHEQYFGPGTRLTVT.

This clonotype appeared a few times. Given a much more abundant clone one base away, this may be a read error. The rearrangement links TRBV12-3 or TRBV12-4 to TRBJ1-1, with no clear D. V lost 7 bases to trimming and J lost 0 bases, with 6 bases between them. The CDR3 runs 12 residues. CDR3 sequence: CASTPMNTEAFF. Here the CDR3 DNA reads TGTGCCAGCACCCCTATGAACACTGAAGCTTTCTTT.

The rearrangement links TRBV6-2 or TRBV6-3 to TRBJ2-1; 11 positions agree with TRBD2. Germline values: CDR1 MNHEY, CDR2 SVGEGT. CDR3 length: 16 residues. J gave up 5 bases and V 5 bases, and 8 bases lay outside the gene matches. CDR3 protein: CASSPSLAGAHNEQFF. DNA of the CDR3: TGTGCCAGCAGTCCGTCACTAGCGGGGGCCCACAATGAGCAGTTCTTC.

This clonotype has just a few counts. The V gene is TRBV19, the J gene TRBJ2-5; possibly TRBD1 for D (6 bases). TRBJ2-7 matches the DNA end more closely, so the J call is doubtful. The germline gives CDR1 LNHDA, CDR2 SQIVND (reference sequence). This CDR3 is built from 14 residues. Written as DNA, the CDR3 is TGTGCCAGTAGTATCCAGGGGAACTCCTACGAGCAGTACTTC. Its translation: CASSIQGNSYEQYF.

This chain joins TRBV7-2 and TRBJ2-5, with a possible D match to TRBD2 (6 bases). CDR1 and CDR2 from the germline V gene are SGHTA and FQGNSA. Trimming removed 4 bases from V and 5 bases from J, with 17 bases in between. This CDR3 has 15 residues. The CDR3 here is CASSSSAPGGETQYF. The DNA for the CDR3 is TGTGCCAGCAGCTCGAGCGCCCCCGGGGGTGAGACCCAGTACTTC.

This clonotype showed up just a few times. J is TRBJ2-3 and V is TRBV19; 9 bases agree with TRBD1. Trimming cost V 5 bases and J 7 bases; bases outside gene matches: 13. Per the germline V gene, CDR1 is LNHDA and CDR2 is SQIVND (reference sequence). The CDR3 runs to 16 residues. The CDR3 sequence is CASSPLQGQGTHTQYF. Written as DNA, the CDR3 is TGTGCCAGTAGTCCCCTCCAGGGACAGGGTACTCATACGCAGTATTTT.

There are many counts of this clonotype. The chain carries TRBV28 and TRBJ1-5; TRBD1 aligns across 10 bases. The V gene's germline CDR1 is MDHEN and CDR2 SYDVKM. CDR3 length: 20 amino acids. Unmatched junction bases numbered 16, after V lost 3 bases and J lost 2 bases. The CDR3 coding sequence is TGTGCCAGCAGTTTTTGGCTTCCCCCGGGACAGGGGAATGGCAATCAGCCCCAGCATTTT. Translating it yields CASSFWLPPGQGNGNQPQHF. Complete variable domain (other parts from reference TRBV28 and TRBJ1-5): DVKVTQSSRYLVKRTGEKVFLECVQDMDHENMFWYRQDPGLGLRLIYFSYDVKMKEKGDIPEGYSVSREKKERFSLILESASTNQTSMYLCASSFWLPPGQGNGNQPQHFGDGTRLSIL.

This clonotype was observed once. V gene TRBV27 combines with J gene TRBJ2-7, with 8 bases identical to TRBD2. The junction had 12 bases not matched to a gene; V was cut back by 11 bases and J by 0 bases. Germline lookup yields CDR1 MNHEY and CDR2 SMNVEV (reference sequence). The CDR3 is 15 residues long. In nucleotides, the CDR3 is TGTGCCTCCAACCTTATAGCGGGGCGCTCCTACGAGCAGTACTTC. Translating it yields CASNLIAGRSYEQYF.

The sample holds many counts of this clonotype. V gene TRBV28 combines with J gene TRBJ1-1; 7 bases match TRBD1. CDR3 length: 15 residues. The V segment lost 5 bases and the J segment 1 base; nucleotides outside the gene matches: 7. CDR1 is MDHEN, CDR2 SYDVKM, per germline. The CDR3 nucleotides are TGTGCCAGCAGTCCTAAGACAGGGTCGAACACTGAAGCTTTCTTT. Its translation: CASSPKTGSNTEAFF.

This clonotype was found many times. The chain carries TRBV28 and TRBJ1-3; 8 bases are a match to TRBD1. CDR1 and CDR2 from the germline V gene are MDHEN and SYDVKM. V trimming: 6 bases; J trimming: 0 bases; junction bases outside the gene matches: 13. CDR3 length: 18 residues. The CDR3 protein is CASSRQGQGWGSGNTIYF. CDR3 coding DNA: TGTGCCAGCAGCCGTCAAGGACAGGGCTGGGGCTCTGGAAACACCATATATTTT.

This clonotype has a handful of counts. Here the CDR3 reads CASSLVALLAGDSYEQYF. The CDR3 coding sequence is TGTGCCAGCAGCTTAGTAGCCCTACTAGCGGGAGATTCCTACGAGCAGTACTTC. The rearrangement links TRBV7-9 to TRBJ2-7; TRBD2 matches 11 bases. CDR3 length: 18 residues. The germline V gene has CDR1 SEHNR and CDR2 FQNEAQ (reference sequence). J lost 1 base, V lost 1 base, and 9 bases had no gene match.

This clonotype was recorded a few times. The rearrangement uses TRBV18 and TRBJ2-7; a weak D match, TRBD1 (6 bases). The germline gives CDR1 KGHSH, CDR2 LQKENI. This CDR3 has 14 amino acids. V gave up 3 bases and J gave up 3 bases, with 12 bases separating them. Here the CDR3 DNA reads TGTGCCAGCTCACCTACAGGGTATCTCTACGAGCAGTACTTC. Amino acid sequence: CASSPTGYLYEQYF.

This clonotype has ten or more counts. The chain employs TRBV11-1 and TRBJ2-1; no clear D. CDR1 and CDR2 from the germline V gene are SGHAT and FQDESV (reference sequence). The CDR3 sequence is 13 residues long. Trimming cost V 10 bases and J 0 bases, with 10 bases left between them. In DNA, the CDR3 is TGTGCCACCGGGCTGAGCTCCTACAATGAGCAGTTCTTC. This codes for CATGLSSYNEQFF.

This clonotype was seen only a few times. The conserved phenylalanine or tryptophan normally closing the CDR3 is absent here, so this likely arose from a read error. This chain uses TRBV5-1 with TRBJ2-1, with 8 bases identical to TRBD1. CDR3 length equals 15 residues. The J segment lost 1 base and the V segment lost 4 bases, leaving 4 bases of the junction unmatched. Germline CDR1 reads SGHRS; CDR2 reads YFSETQ. The CDR3 loop is CASSNGQGSYNEQFL. CDR3 nucleotides: TGCGCCAGCAGCAATGGACAGGGATCCTACAATGAGCAGTTCCTC.

This clonotype was detected a few times. V and J are TRBV6-2 or TRBV6-3 and TRBJ2-1, with TRBD2 identical over 7 bases. The CDR3 is 15 amino acids. Germline values: CDR1 MNHEY, CDR2 SVGEGT. Unmatched junction bases numbered 6, after V lost 0 bases and J lost 7 bases. In DNA form, the CDR3 reads TGTGCCAGCAGTTACTCGCTAGCGGAACTAAATGAGCAGTTCTTC. It encodes CASSYSLAELNEQFF.

The chain couples TRBV7-3 to TRBJ2-1; D is ambiguous. This CDR3 contains 16 residues. V was pared by 0 bases and J by 0 bases, with 9 bases between. CDR1 is SGHTA, CDR2 FQGTGA, per germline. The CDR3, as DNA: TGTGCCAGCAGCTTAACTCCCTCCGTCTCCTACAATGAGCAGTTCTTC. This gives the protein CASSLTPSVSYNEQFF.

The sample holds a few counts of this clonotype. Written as DNA, the CDR3 is TGTGCCAGCAGTGAAGTTTCCCCGGGCACCGGGGAGCTGTTTTTT. This gives the protein CASSEVSPGTGELFF. This chain connects TRBV2 to TRBJ2-2, with unresolved D. V lost 1 base and J 4 bases, leaving 10 bases between the germline ends. Germline V gene data show CDR1 as SNHLY and CDR2 as FYNNEI. This CDR3 is built from 15 residues. The whole variable domain, remainder taken from reference TRBV2 and TRBJ2-2, is EPEVTQTPSHQVTQMGQEVILRCVPISNHLYFYWYRQILGQKVEFLVSFYNNEISEKSEIFDDQFSVERPDGSNFTLKIRSTKLEDSAMYFCASSEVSPGTGELFFGEGSRLTVL.

This clonotype was observed many times. The rearrangement joins TRBV20-1 to TRBJ1-4; 7 bases map to TRBD1. Germline trimming cut 6 bases from V and 6 bases from J; bases unmatched to any gene: 7. The CDR3 covers 13 residues. The germline V gene has CDR1 DFQATT and CDR2 SNEGSKA (reference sequence). CDR3 sequence (DNA): TGCAGTGCGACCCGGGACAGAGATGAAAAACTGTTTTTT. Its translation: CSATRDRDEKLFF.

This clonotype was found many times. The chain is built from TRBV7-9 and TRBJ1-1; perhaps TRBD1 as D (6 bases). V lost 7 bases and J 2 bases, leaving 20 bases between the germline ends. CDR3 length: 16 residues. Germline assignment: CDR1 SEHNR and CDR2 FQNEAQ (reference sequence). The CDR3 reads CASIPKYGGGNTEAFF. The CDR3 DNA sequence: TGTGCCAGCATCCCGAAGTACGGGGGCGGAAACACTGAAGCTTTCTTT.

This clonotype was seen ten or more times. The V gene is TRBV28, the J gene TRBJ1-2, with 8 nucleotides matching TRBD1. The V gene's germline CDR1 is MDHEN and CDR2 SYDVKM. This CDR3 is built from 16 residues. Trimming took 3 bases from V and 6 from J; bases not matched to a gene: 12. CDR3 sequence (DNA): TGTGCCAGCAGTTTCTGGGGCCCCGGGACAGGAAATGGCTACACCTTC. Its translation: CASSFWGPGTGNGYTF.

The genes are TRBV11-3 and TRBJ2-1, with no clear D. V was clipped by 1 base and J by 7 bases, with 8 bases between them. The CDR3 runs to 13 residues. Germline V lookup: CDR1 SGHNT, CDR2 YENEEA. In DNA, the CDR3 is TGTGCCAGCAGCTTAGTTCCCTTTAATGAGCAGTTCTTC. Amino acid sequence: CASSLVPFNEQFF.

This clonotype was seen only a few times. The rearrangement links TRBV6-1 to TRBJ2-1, with D possibly TRBD2 on 6 matching bases. V was shortened by 6 bases and J by 8 bases, with 20 bases between the two germline ends. The CDR3 length is 15 residues. Germline CDR1 reads MNHNS; CDR2 reads SASEGT. CDR3 residues: CASRALDYESDEQFF. The CDR3 coding sequence is TGTGCCAGCAGGGCCCTGGACTACGAATCCGATGAGCAGTTCTTC.

The table lists this clonotype with a few counts. A much bigger clone sits one base away, suggesting this may be a read error. The rearrangement uses TRBV2 and TRBJ1-1; D ambiguous. Germline-derived CDR1 and CDR2 are SNHLY and FYNNEI. With 7 bases removed from V and 3 bases from J, the gap between germline ends came to 15 bases. This CDR3 is 14 amino acids long. The CDR3 nucleotides are TGTGCCAGCAATCTTGCCGTGATGGACACTGAAGCTTTCTTT. Its protein product is CASNLAVMDTEAFF.

In its sample, this clonotype was seen a few times. The chain recombines TRBV3-1 with TRBJ1-4; D unclear. The CDR3 has 14 residues. CDR1 is LGHDT and CDR2 is YNNKEL in the germline V gene (reference sequence). V gave up 2 bases and J gave up 3 bases, with 7 bases separating them. The CDR3 protein is CASSQNPSNEKLFF. CDR3 in DNA: TGTGCCAGCAGCCAAAATCCTTCTAATGAAAAACTGTTTTTT.

The rearrangement uses TRBV28 and TRBJ2-5; possible D gene TRBD1, 6 bases. The germline V gene has CDR1 MDHEN and CDR2 SYDVKM. The V gene lost 5 bases and the J gene lost 7 bases, with 17 bases spanning the gap. The CDR3 is 14 amino acids. For the CDR3, the DNA is TGTGCCAGCAGTCCCGGGACAAACCGCGGGACCCAGTACTTC. Residues: CASSPGTNRGTQYF. Looking up the rest from reference TRBV28 and TRBJ2-5 gives the full variable domain: DVKVTQSSRYLVKRTGEKVFLECVQDMDHENMFWYRQDPGLGLRLIYFSYDVKMKEKGDIPEGYSVSREKKERFSLILESASTNQTSMYLCASSPGTNRGTQYFGPGTRLLVL.

This clonotype was recorded many times. This sequence joins TRBV29-1 and TRBJ2-1; tentative D call: TRBD2 (5 bases). In germline, CDR1 is SQVTM, CDR2 ANQGSEA. The length of the CDR3 is 15 residues. The V and J ends lost 1 base and 1 base respectively, with 11 bases between them. This CDR3 is CSVEGGRISYNEQFF. CDR3 nucleotides: TGCAGCGTTGAAGGAGGGAGAATATCCTACAATGAGCAGTTCTTC.